The 14 T cell receptor beta chains below come from one sample, sequenced in a study of CD4 T cell repertoires and nickel. MiXCR was run by TCRdb on the RT-PCR reads, yielding one entry per CDR3 protein. This table has over 450 distinct CDR3 sequences, roughly 52% appearing once. Sequencing was performed on CD4+ T cells from blood, not recorded whether cultured. The receptors originated from a human donor in a nickel allergy study, with or without nickel allergy (not recorded which). It is not recorded whether this sample comes from one donor or several.

By share, this clonotype counts as hyperexpanded (1% or more). The CDR3 DNA follows: TGTGCCAGCAGCAGAGGAGATACGCAGTATTTT. Encoded protein: CASSRGDTQYF. The chain is built from TRBV5-6 and TRBJ2-3; D is unclear. The CDR3 length is 11 residues. Trimming left V 4 bases short and J 5 bases short, with 5 bases between. In germline, CDR1 is SGHDT, CDR2 YYEEEE.

The sample holds a few counts of this clonotype. V and J are TRBV30 and TRBJ2-7, with 12 nucleotides matching TRBD2. The CDR3 runs to 16 residues. V shed 0 bases, J shed 1 base, and the junction held 4 bases outside the gene matches. Per germline, CDR1 GTSNPN and CDR2 SVGIG (reference sequence). DNA for the CDR3: TGTGCCTGGAGTGTACTAGCGGGAGGCAAATCCTACGAGCAGTACTTC. It encodes CAWSVLAGGKSYEQYF.

This clonotype has more than one count but fewer than ten. Here the CDR3 reads CASSLDPQRSLYEQYF. In DNA, the CDR3 is TGTGCCAGCAGCTTAGATCCCCAGCGGTCCTTATACGAGCAGTACTTC. V and J are TRBV7-2 and TRBJ2-7, with a weak D call TRBD2 (5 bases). V was shortened by 1 base and J by 4 bases, with 17 bases between the two germline ends. The CDR3 loop spans 16 amino acids. CDR1 and CDR2 (germline): SGHTA, FQGNSA. Drawing the rest from reference TRBV7-2 and TRBJ2-7, the complete variable domain is GAGVSQSPSNKVTEKGKDVELRCDPISGHTALYWYRQSLGQGLEFLIYFQGNSAPDKSGLPSDRFSAERTGGSVSTLTIQRTQQEDSAVYLCASSLDPQRSLYEQYFGPGTRLTVT.

This rearrangement joins TRBV28 to TRBJ1-5; no firm D call. Germline loops: CDR1 MDHEN, CDR2 SYDVKM. The CDR3 has 14 residues. Between the trimmed V and J ends, which lost 2 bases and 4 bases, there was a span of 9 bases. The CDR3 sequence is CASSLEGGNQPQHF. CDR3 DNA: TGTGCCAGCAGTTTAGAGGGAGGGAATCAGCCCCAGCATTTT. The complete variable domain, with remaining parts taken from reference TRBV28 and TRBJ1-5, reads DVKVTQSSRYLVKRTGEKVFLECVQDMDHENMFWYRQDPGLGLRLIYFSYDVKMKEKGDIPEGYSVSREKKERFSLILESASTNQTSMYLCASSLEGGNQPQHFGDGTRLSIL.

J is TRBJ1-5 and V is TRBV12-3 or TRBV12-4; D is undetermined. The CDR3 extends over 11 amino acids. V was clipped by 3 bases and J by 6 bases, with 3 bases between them. CDR3 in amino acids: CASSLSQPQHF. The CDR3, as DNA: TGTGCCAGCAGTTTGTCTCAGCCCCAGCATTTT.

The chain joins TRBV28 to TRBJ1-5; 9 nucleotides line up with TRBD1. V lost 3 bases and J lost 3; bases outside the gene matches: 6. Looked up from germline, CDR1 is MDHEN and CDR2 is SYDVKM. The CDR3 spans 16 residues. For the CDR3, the DNA is TGTGCCAGCAGTTTCGGTACAGGGGGCATCAATCAGCCCCAGCATTTT. The encoded protein is CASSFGTGGINQPQHF.

The V gene is TRBV4-2, the J gene TRBJ2-1, with 8 bases fitting TRBD2. V gave up 1 base and J gave up 5 bases; unmatched junction bases: 7. The CDR3 has 16 amino acids. Germline V CDR1 and CDR2: LGHNA, YNFKEQ. This chain's CDR3 is CASSQAARGGNNEQFF. The CDR3 region has the DNA TGTGCCAGCAGCCAAGCGGCTCGCGGGGGGAACAATGAGCAGTTCTTC.

Concerning this clonotype itself: The germline gene is not matched at one end of the junction; a read error may be the cause. This chain links TRBV29-1 with TRBJ1-3; a possible D gene is TRBD1 (6 bases). The germline gives CDR1 SQVTM, CDR2 ANQGSEA. The length of the CDR3 is 12 residues. The CDR3 nucleotides read TGCAGCGTGGAAGGGACAATGAACACCATATATTTT. This encodes CSVEGTMNTIYF.

The V and J genes are TRBV3-1 and TRBJ2-1; tentative D call: TRBD1 (6 bases). Trimming stripped 0 bases from V and 4 bases from J, with 10 bases between. CDR3 length equals 15 residues. Germline CDR1 and CDR2: LGHDT and YNNKEL (reference sequence). As DNA, the CDR3 is TGTGCCAGCAGCCAAGAGGGGGCAGTATACAATGAGCAGTTCTTC. Residues: CASSQEGAVYNEQFF.

This clonotype was seen a handful of times. The genes are TRBV12-3 or TRBV12-4 and TRBJ1-4; a possible D gene is TRBD1 (5 bases). The V end was cut by 2 bases, the J end by 8 bases, with 12 bases between. The CDR3 consists of 14 residues. The CDR3 nucleotides are TGTGCCAGCAGTTTATCGGCAGGGAAAGAAAAACTGTTTTTT. Protein: CASSLSAGKEKLFF.

The V call is TRBV5-1, the J call TRBJ2-5, with D unresolved. In germline, CDR1 is SGHRS, CDR2 YFSETQ. The CDR3 spans 11 residues. Trimming pared 4 bases from V and 2 bases from J, leaving 3 bases between. The chain's CDR3 is CASSTQETQYF. DNA of the CDR3: TGCGCCAGCAGCACACAAGAGACCCAGTACTTC.

This clonotype was seen just once. The CDR3 spells CASKEGNGELFF. The DNA of the CDR3 is TGTGCCAGCAAAGAGGGGAACGGGGAGCTGTTTTTT. This rearrangement joins TRBV7-2 to TRBJ2-2; D may match TRBD1 or TRBD2 (5 bases each). This CDR3 spans 12 amino acids. CDR1 is SGHTA, CDR2 FQGNSA, per germline. Trimming left V 7 bases short and J 7 bases short, with 10 bases between. Based on the CDR3 plus reference TRBV7-2 and TRBJ2-2, the full variable domain is GAGVSQSPSNKVTEKGKDVELRCDPISGHTALYWYRQSLGQGLEFLIYFQGNSAPDKSGLPSDRFSAERTGGSVSTLTIQRTQQEDSAVYLCASKEGNGELFFGEGSRLTVL.

This rearrangement joins TRBV5-4 to TRBJ1-6, with D perhaps matching TRBD1 (6 bases). Trimming removed 1 base from V and 6 bases from J, with 11 bases in between. Germline CDR1 is SGHNT and CDR2 is YYREEE (reference sequence). This CDR3 is built from 15 residues. This CDR3 is CASSLWGLANSPLHF. In DNA form, the CDR3 reads TGTGCCAGCAGCTTGTGGGGGCTGGCTAATTCACCCCTCCACTTT.

This clonotype was counted only a few times. The V gene is TRBV5-1, the J gene TRBJ1-1, with D maybe TRBD1 (6 bases). Per the germline V gene, CDR1 is SGHRS and CDR2 is YFSETQ. The CDR3 is made up of 13 amino acids. Trimming stripped 1 base from V and 4 bases from J, with 8 bases between. The CDR3 loop is CASSLTGITEAFF. The CDR3 region has the DNA TGCGCCAGCAGCTTGACAGGGATCACTGAAGCTTTCTTT.